The entry below describes one T cell receptor beta chain. Its antigen remains unidentified. In the PCR, 60 Vbeta and 13 Jbeta primers were used. Original analysis: Later work found 80 million to 85 million unique TCR beta chains, with roughly 11 million shared. Sequenced by immunoSEQ multiplex PCR; TCRdb stores in-frame clones only, minus some. V and J calls and clone size are given by that table; D and trimming were obtained from the DNA. The sample contains 180,000 or so clones, around 82% of which appear only once. The CDR3 sequence is 14 residues long. Trimming stripped 7 bases from V and 3 bases from J, with 16 bases between. CDR1 SGHDT and CDR2 YYEEEE come from the germline V gene. The data stem from a study of cytomegalovirus exposure and HLA in healthy donors. Study-wide results and caveats: The later analysis indicated that the majority of CMV-associated TCR beta chains appeared HLA-restricted. Donor immune exposure was known only as CMV serostatus. In an earlier analysis, most TCR beta V segments were productive about 87% or about 30% of the time.

The receptor comes from a male donor in good health and CMV-seronegative. The J gene is TRBJ1-2, the V gene TRBV5-6; D not certain. Sequencing was done on a sample of PBMCs. CDR3 DNA sequence: TGTGCCAGCTACGGCCTTTTCGAGGACTATGGCTACACCTTC. It translates to CASYGLFEDYGYTF.